This T cell receptor beta chain derives from a study of T cells in Graves' hyperthyroidism and ophthalmopathy (dated by TCRdb to about 2019). As for the study more broadly: Peripheral blood was sampled at the time of initial diagnosis, prior to any treatment. The paper describes TCR Vbeta CDR3 sequencing of 120 to 150 peripheral blood samples, made up of about 41 ophthalmopathy patients, around 78 hyperthyroidism patients and 17 progressor patients. The roughly 94 discovery patients were randomly divided into training and test sets at a 7:3 ratio. TCR V-J signatures able to tell the groups apart were searched for in a discovery cohort of approximately 95 patients, of whom 43 had Graves' ophthalmopathy and some 60 had stable Graves' hyperthyroidism. Prospective prediction of ophthalmopathy was tested in an independent validation cohort consisting of 18 hyperthyroidism patients and 15 or so patients who later progressed to ophthalmopathy. After sampling, hyperthyroidism patients received methimazole starting at 30 mg daily, and ophthalmopathy patients received high-dose intravenous methylprednisolone. In about 6 Graves' hyperthyroidism patients, the study also compared T-cell repertoires from thyroid tissue with T-cell repertoires from blood. Here is what the overall study found, with its caveats: A model built on a 13 V-J signature distinguished ophthalmopathy from stable hyperthyroidism, reaching about 89% sensitivity and approximately 81% specificity in cross-validation and 80%/75% in testing. Sample size was not statistically predetermined, and blinding of investigators to group allocation was not performed. In validation, the model predicted progression to ophthalmopathy with about 71% sensitivity and over 72% specificity, a median of 6.5 months before onset. Blood samples also contained most of the expanded thyroid clonotypes (frequency above 0.001), which suggests that blood repertoires may reflect thyroid immune responses.

Concerning this clonotype: Its antigen remains undetermined. Nothing much larger sits one base from this clone, and base qualities are not available.

Amplification of TCR beta CDR3 regions was carried out from RNA transcripts. The first round of RT-PCR for the TCR CDR3 was performed with the HTBI primer set and the Qiagen OneStep RT-PCR kit. Libraries were constructed in a second round of multiplex PCR, after which size selection and purification were carried out. Sequencing of the libraries was done on an Illumina HiSeq2000 using paired-end 100 bp reads. Under the source paper's analysis protocol: Raw data were processed with SOAPnuke, discarding reads with adapters, uncalled bases, mean Phred below 15, or no exact constant-primer or identifier match. High-quality paired reads were merged using COPE v1.2.5, and each unique nucleotide sequence was defined as a clonotype. Clonotypes were aligned to IMGT TRBV, TRBD and TRBJ reference segments using MiTCR v1.1. Analysis was restricted to V-J combinations with a frequency above 0.0001, which covered roughly 99% of repertoires. The TCS score was defined as the ratio of F50 (clonal expansion) to E x V (chaos), calculated using BLOSUM62-based TCRdist between CDR3 peptides within each V-J. Welch's t-statistics and random forest reduced just over 500 V-J features to roughly 13, which were used in a naive Bayes classifier (R e1071). TCRdb redid the processing of the public reads, applying fastp at Q25 and MiXCR, and retained in-frame beta chains. One record per CDR3 amino acid sequence lists the most common genes and DNA. V and J calls and clone size were set by TCRdb, not the authors. The sample contains 600,000 to 750,000 distinct CDR3 sequences, 17% of them found a single time. Around a sixth of the sample lies in the top ten.

A patient counted as having stable Graves' hyperthyroidism if no progression to ophthalmopathy occurred over 18 months of follow-up. The hyperthyroidism patients were between 18 and 65 years old and newly diagnosed, with a disease duration of less than 2 months. Any patient with an uncontrolled infection, another autoimmune disease, pregnancy or lactation was excluded. Clinical symptoms, serum thyroxine and TRAb, thyroid ultrasound, and orbital computed tomography formed the basis for the diagnoses. PBMCs were isolated from about 10 ml of fresh peripheral blood by Ficoll-Paque density gradient centrifugation. Trizol reagent was used to extract total RNA, and RNA quality was then checked on an Agilent 2100 Bioanalyzer. The CDR3 sequence holds 12 residues, the cysteine and phenylalanine included. Only the CDR3 DNA stays, 36 bases, in frame from base 1. The germline V gene provides CDR1 SNHLY and CDR2 FYNNEI. Deletion took 6 bases off V and 11 bases off J, with a span of 14 bases between the germline ends.

Recombination connected TRBV2 to TRBJ1-5; a tentative D call is TRBD1 (6 bases match). This receptor was obtained from a man aged 50 to 59 with Graves' hyperthyroidism. The material sequenced was blood. The DNA sequence is as follows: TGTGCCAGCAGGGAAACAGGGTATGCCCAGCATTTT. Translated, this is CASRETGYAQHF.